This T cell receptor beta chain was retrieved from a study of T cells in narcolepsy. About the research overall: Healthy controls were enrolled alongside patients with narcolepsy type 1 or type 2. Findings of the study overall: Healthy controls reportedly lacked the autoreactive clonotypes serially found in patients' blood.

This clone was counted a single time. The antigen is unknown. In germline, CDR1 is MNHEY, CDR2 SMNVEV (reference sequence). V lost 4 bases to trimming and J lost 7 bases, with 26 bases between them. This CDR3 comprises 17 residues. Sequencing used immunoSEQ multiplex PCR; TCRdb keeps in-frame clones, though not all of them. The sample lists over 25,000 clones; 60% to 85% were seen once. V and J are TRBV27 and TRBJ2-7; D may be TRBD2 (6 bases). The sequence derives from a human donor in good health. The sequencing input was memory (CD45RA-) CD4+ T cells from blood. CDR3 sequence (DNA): TGTGCCAGCAGTTCAACAACCCTTGGGCTAGCGTCGGGTGAGCAGTACTTC. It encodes CASSSTTLGLASGEQYF.